This entry lists 10 T cell receptor beta chains sequenced from one sample in a study of regulatory T cells in long-lasting Graves disease. Time point meaning: newly diagnosed GD, antithyroid drugs for less than 3 months. Researchers made the TCR library from RNA that was extracted from PBMCs. CDR3 regions were amplified by Arm-PCR using iRepertoire HTBI primers to build TCR beta libraries. TCRdb passed the multiplex PCR reads through MiXCR, listing each CDR3 protein once. The sample has 400,000 to 550,000 distinct CDR3 sequences, roughly 15% seen once; the top ten hold 20% to 25%. This same sample was also taken into another study, of T cells in Graves' hyperthyroidism and ophthalmopathy.

The sample consisted of peripheral blood mononuclear cells (PBMCs), taken at new diagnosis, from a patient treated with antithyroid drugs. These receptors were taken from a woman aged 18 to 35 with Graves disease.

Points on this clonotype: With a much larger clone just one base away, this may be a read error. The gene calls are TRBV7-2 and TRBJ1-4; 10 bases map to TRBD1. V trimming: 2 bases; J trimming: 8 bases; junction bases outside the gene matches: 5. Germline-derived CDR1 and CDR2 are SGHTA and FQGNSA. This CDR3 spans 15 amino acids. DNA of the CDR3: TGTGCCAGCAGCTTAAGGGGACAGGGGTTCGAAAAACTGTTTTTT. Its translation: CASSLRGQGFEKLFF.

This clonotype was detected many times. The J gene is TRBJ2-3, the V gene TRBV11-2; D might be TRBD2 (5 bases). Looked up from germline, CDR1 is SGHAT and CDR2 is FQNNGV. CDR3 length equals 14 residues. Trimming left V 1 base short and J 6 bases short, with 11 bases between. The CDR3 region has the DNA TGTGCCAGCAGCTTAGGCTCGCCGGGGGATACGCAGTATTTT. Translated, it gives CASSLGSPGDTQYF.

The V and J genes are TRBV20-1 and TRBJ1-1; TRBD1 might be the D (6 bases). CDR1 and CDR2 from the germline V gene are DFQATT and SNEGSKA (reference sequence). Trimming took 2 bases from V and 0 from J, leaving 13 bases between them. The CDR3 is 15 residues long. The CDR3 DNA sequence: TGCAGTGCTAGAAGGGACACTTCCTTGAACACTGAAGCTTTCTTT. Protein: CSARRDTSLNTEAFF.

This clonotype was observed a handful of times. The genes are TRBV28 and TRBJ2-1, with 9 bases matching TRBD2. Germline CDR1 is MDHEN and CDR2 is SYDVKM. The J segment lost 10 bases and the V segment lost 3 bases, leaving 13 bases of the junction unmatched. This CDR3 spans 16 amino acids. The CDR3 sequence is CASSFLPSGNSWEQFF. For the CDR3, the DNA is TGTGCCAGCAGTTTCCTGCCTAGCGGGAACTCTTGGGAGCAGTTCTTC. Supplemented by reference TRBV28 and TRBJ2-1, the full variable domain reads DVKVTQSSRYLVKRTGEKVFLECVQDMDHENMFWYRQDPGLGLRLIYFSYDVKMKEKGDIPEGYSVSREKKERFSLILESASTNQTSMYLCASSFLPSGNSWEQFFGPGTRLTVL.

This clonotype was seen more than once but under ten times. The V and J genes are TRBV30 and TRBJ2-3; the D gene is possibly TRBD2 (5 bases). Germline CDR1 is GTSNPN and CDR2 is SVGIG (reference sequence). V dropped 0 bases and J dropped 1 base, with 8 bases sitting between them. The CDR3 totals 14 residues. The CDR3 protein is CAWSVLGGTDTQYF. In DNA, the CDR3 is TGTGCCTGGAGTGTTCTGGGAGGCACAGATACGCAGTATTTT.

The chain combines TRBV20-1 with TRBJ2-3, with 8 nucleotides matching TRBD2. After removal of 2 bases from V and 2 bases from J, the junction contained 15 bases not matched to a gene. CDR1 and CDR2 (germline): DFQATT, SNEGSKA (reference sequence). There are 18 residues in the CDR3. In nucleotides, the CDR3 is TGCAGTGCTAGATTAGGACTAGCACCCCCCCCACACACAGATACGCAGTATTTT. It specifies CSARLGLAPPPHTDTQYF.

This clonotype was seen at least ten times. The chain has TRBV28 and TRBJ2-3; no definite D call. The CDR3 is made up of 12 amino acids. Between the trimmed V and J ends, which lost 6 bases and 6 bases, there was a span of 10 bases. CDR1 is MDHEN and CDR2 is SYDVKM in the germline V gene. The CDR3 sequence: CASSYDRDTQYF. CDR3 coding DNA: TGTGCCAGCAGCTACGACCGGGATACGCAGTATTTT.

As for this clonotype: A much larger clonotype is one base distant, so this may be a read error. This chain connects TRBV28 to TRBJ2-3; no definite D call. The ends were cut back, 11 bases at V and 2 bases at J, with 17 bases in the middle. The CDR3 is 14 amino acids. In germline, CDR1 is MDHEN, CDR2 SYDVKM. CDR3 coding DNA: TGTGCCGGCACTCTCTCCATGATCACAGATACGCAGTATTTT. Its translation: CAGTLSMITDTQYF. Full variable domain (remainder filled in from reference TRBV28 and TRBJ2-3): DVKVTQSSRYLVKRTGEKVFLECVQDMDHENMFWYRQDPGLGLRLIYFSYDVKMKEKGDIPEGYSVSREKKERFSLILESASTNQTSMYLCAGTLSMITDTQYFGPGTRLTVL.

This clonotype was recorded at least ten times. The chain has TRBV27 and TRBJ2-5; a possible D gene is TRBD2 (6 bases). The ends were cut back, 5 bases at V and 2 bases at J, with 15 bases in the middle. The CDR3 has 15 amino acids. Per germline, CDR1 MNHEY and CDR2 SMNVEV (reference sequence). The CDR3 DNA is TGTGCCAGCAGTCCACGACTAGTCGGGCAAGAGACCCAGTACTTC. Its protein is CASSPRLVGQETQYF.

This clonotype was counted ten times or more. The chain uses TRBV28 and TRBJ2-7; 11 bases match TRBD2. Germline V gene sequence: CDR1 MDHEN, CDR2 SYDVKM. The ends lost 1 base at V and 2 bases at J; junction bases unmatched: 7. The CDR3 consists of 17 residues. CDR3 sequence: CASSLSTSGARTYEQYF. The CDR3 DNA reads TGTGCCAGCAGTTTATCGACTAGCGGGGCAAGAACCTACGAGCAGTACTTC.